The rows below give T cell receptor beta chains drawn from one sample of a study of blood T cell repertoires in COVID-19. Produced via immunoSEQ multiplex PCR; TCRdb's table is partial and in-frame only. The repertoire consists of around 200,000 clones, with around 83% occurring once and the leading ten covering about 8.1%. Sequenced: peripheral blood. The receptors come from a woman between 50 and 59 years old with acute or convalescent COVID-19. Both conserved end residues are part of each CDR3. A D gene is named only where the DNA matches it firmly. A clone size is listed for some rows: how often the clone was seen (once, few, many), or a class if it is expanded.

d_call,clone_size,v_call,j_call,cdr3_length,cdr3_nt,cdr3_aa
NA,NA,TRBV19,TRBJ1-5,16,TGTGCCAGTACATCGGGAGCAGAGCTTGACAATCAGCCCCAGCATTTT,CASTSGAELDNQPQHF
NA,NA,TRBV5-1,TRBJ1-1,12,TGCGCCAGTTTAAGCATGAACACTGAAGCTTTCTTT,CASLSMNTEAFF
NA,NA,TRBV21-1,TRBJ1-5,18,TGTGCCAGCAGCAAAACGGGGGGCAGGCCCCATAGCAATCAGCCCCAGCATTTT,CASSKTGGRPHSNQPQHF
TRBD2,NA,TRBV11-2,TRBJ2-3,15,TGTGCCAGCACCTTAGTAGCGGGAGTGACAGATACGCAGTATTTT,CASTLVAGVTDTQYF
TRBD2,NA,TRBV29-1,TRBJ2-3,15,TGCAGCGCCCCCGGGGGGGCGGGAGGCACAGATACGCAGTATTTT,CSAPGGAGGTDTQYF
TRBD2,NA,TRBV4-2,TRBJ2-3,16,TGTGCCAGCAGCCAAGAATTAGCGGGAGGAACAGATACGCAGTATTTT,CASSQELAGGTDTQYF
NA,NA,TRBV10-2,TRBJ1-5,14,TGCGCCAGCAGTGAGACAGTTAGCAATCAGCCCCAGCATTTT,CASSETVSNQPQHF
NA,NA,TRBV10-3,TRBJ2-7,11,TGTGCCATCAGTGACAGCTACGAGCAGTACTTC,CAISDSYEQYF
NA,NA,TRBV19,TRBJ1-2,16,TGTGCCAGTAGTACGGACCGGGACACCACTAACTATGGCTACACCTTC,CASSTDRDTTNYGYTF
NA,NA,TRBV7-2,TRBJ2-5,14,TGTGCCAGCAGCTTTGGTCCGGAGGTGGAGACCCAGTACTTC,CASSFGPEVETQYF
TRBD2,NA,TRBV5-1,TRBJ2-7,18,TGCGCCAGCAGCAGAGGGTCAGCGGGAGGGCTAATTTTATACGAGCAGTACTTC,CASSRGSAGGLILYEQYF
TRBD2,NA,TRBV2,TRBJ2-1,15,TGTGCCAGCAGACCGGGGGGGGTTTTCTACAATGAGCAGTTCTTC,CASRPGGVFYNEQFF
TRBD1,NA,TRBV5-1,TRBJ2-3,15,TGCGCCAGCAGCTCGCGGACAGGGGATTCAGATACGCAGTATTTT,CASSSRTGDSDTQYF
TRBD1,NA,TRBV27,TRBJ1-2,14,TGTGCCAGCAGTTTATCGGGGACAGGGAGAAGCTACACCTTC,CASSLSGTGRSYTF
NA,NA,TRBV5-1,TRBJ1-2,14,TGCGCCAGCAGCTTCGGAGCCTCTAACTATGGCTACACCTTC,CASSFGASNYGYTF
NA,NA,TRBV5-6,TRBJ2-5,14,TGTGCCAGCAGCTTGGTGGCGGGTAAAGAGACCCAGTACTTC,CASSLVAGKETQYF
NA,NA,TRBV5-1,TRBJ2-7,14,TGCGCCAGCAGCTCACAGGGAATAGACTACGAGCAGTACTTC,CASSSQGIDYEQYF
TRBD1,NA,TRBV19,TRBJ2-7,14,TGTGCCAGTAGCACCGGGACAGGTAACTACGAGCAGTACTTC,CASSTGTGNYEQYF
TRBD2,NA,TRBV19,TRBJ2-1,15,TGTGCCAGTAGTACGGGACTAGCGGGATACAATGAGCAGTTCTTC,CASSTGLAGYNEQFF
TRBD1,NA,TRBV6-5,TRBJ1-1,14,TGTGCCAGCGGACACAGGGGGCGCAGGGGTGAAGCTTTCTTT,CASGHRGRRGEAFF
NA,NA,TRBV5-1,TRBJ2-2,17,TGCGCCAGCAGCTTGGCCTTGAGCGCCGCCACGGCCGGGGAGCTGTTTTTT,CASSLALSAATAGELFF
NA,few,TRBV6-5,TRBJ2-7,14,TGTGCCAGCGAAGAGAGCGGGTTTTCCTACGAGCAGTACTTC,CASEESGFSYEQYF
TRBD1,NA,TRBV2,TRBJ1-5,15,TGTGCCAGCAGCGGGGACAGGGGGCACCTTCAGCCCCAGCATTTT,CASSGDRGHLQPQHF
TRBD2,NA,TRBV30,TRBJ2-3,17,TGTGCCTGGAGCGGGACTAGCGCCGACGCCTACACAGATACGCAGTATTTT,CAWSGTSADAYTDTQYF
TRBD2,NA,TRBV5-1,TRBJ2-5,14,TGCGCCAGCAGCCACCAGACTAGCACGGAGACCCAGTACTTC,CASSHQTSTETQYF
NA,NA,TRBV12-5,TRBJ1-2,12,TGTGCTAGTGGTTTGCCATTCTATGGCTACACCTTC,CASGLPFYGYTF
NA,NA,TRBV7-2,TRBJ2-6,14,TGTGCCAGCAGCCCCCGCTCTGGGGCCAACGTCCTGACTTTC,CASSPRSGANVLTF
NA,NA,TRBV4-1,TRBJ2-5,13,TGCGCCAGCAGCCAAGGCGGGTTGGAGACCCAGTACTTC,CASSQGGLETQYF
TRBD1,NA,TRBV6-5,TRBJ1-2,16,TGTGCCAGCAGTTACGCGACAGGGAAAAGGGTCTATGGCTACACCTTC,CASSYATGKRVYGYTF
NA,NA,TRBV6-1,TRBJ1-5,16,TGTGCCAGCAGTGGATTAAAAGGGGCGGACAATCAGCCCCAGCATTTT,CASSGLKGADNQPQHF
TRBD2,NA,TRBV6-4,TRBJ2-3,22,TGTGCCAGCAGTGACCCGAGGCCGGTGCGGCGGGAGTGCTTTAATAGCACAGATACGCAGTATTTT,CASSDPRPVRRECFNSTDTQYF
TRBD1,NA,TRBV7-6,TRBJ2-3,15,TGTGCCAGCAGCACCGCAGGGGGCGCGGGAGATACGCAGTATTTT,CASSTAGGAGDTQYF
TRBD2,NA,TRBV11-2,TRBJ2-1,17,TGTGCCAGCAGCTTAGACCCACCAGCGGGACTTTACAATGAGCAGTTCTTC,CASSLDPPAGLYNEQFF
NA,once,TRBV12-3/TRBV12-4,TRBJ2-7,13,TGTGCCAGCAGTCGGGACTCCCTTGACGAGCAGTACTTC,CASSRDSLDEQYF
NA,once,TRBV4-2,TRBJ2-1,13,TGTGCCAGCAGCCAAGAAATCCTAGATGAGCAGTTCTTC,CASSQEILDEQFF
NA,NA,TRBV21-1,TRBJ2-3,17,TGTGCCAGCAGCAAATCCCCGGGAGGAAAGCACACAGATACGCAGTATTTT,CASSKSPGGKHTDTQYF
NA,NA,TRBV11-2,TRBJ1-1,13,TGTGCCAGCAGCTTAGTGGGCCCCACTGAAGCTTTCTTT,CASSLVGPTEAFF
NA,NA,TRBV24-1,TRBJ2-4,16,TGTGCCACCAGTCGAATTCTAGGACTAGCCAAAAACATTCAGTACTTC,CATSRILGLAKNIQYF